This T cell receptor beta chain was retrieved from a study of T cell clones after liver transplantation. Study results and limitations: Circulating graft-donor-reactive CD4 TCRbeta sequences fell significantly post-transplant in 5 of 8 subjects.

Only in-frame clones appear in the TCRdb table, and some are missing; sequencing was by immunoSEQ multiplex PCR. The repertoire has 68,000 or so clones, 80% to 95% of them found once; the top ten carry 0.95% to 1%. CDR3 size: 14 residues. The V gene end was trimmed by 7 bases and the J gene end by 7 bases; junction bases not matched to a gene: 4. Germline V gene data show CDR1 as SNHLY and CDR2 as FYNNEI. About this clone: The antigen is not known.

The receptor's source is a human patient who received a liver transplant. The graft donor may have given rise to some T cells. Here the sequenced sample was CD4+ T cells from blood, taken approximately 27 months after liver transplant. The chain is built from TRBV2 and TRBJ2-1, with 13 positions matching TRBD2. CDR3 amino acids: CASMGLAGRNEQFF. The CDR3 bases are TGTGCCAGCATGGGACTAGCGGGGCGAAATGAGCAGTTCTTC.